The 26 T cell receptor beta chains given below trace back to one sample, sequenced in a study of cytomegalovirus exposure and HLA in healthy donors. The study ran its PCR with 60 Vbeta and 13 Jbeta primers. Sequenced by immunoSEQ multiplex PCR; TCRdb stores in-frame clones only, minus some. There are about 95,000 clones in the sample; approximately 80% occur only once, and 3% to 3.5% lies in the top ten. The sample taken for sequencing was PBMCs. The receptor set was obtained from a man aged 30 to 39 in good health and CMV-seropositive.

V usage is TRBV6-6 and J usage is TRBJ2-3; tentatively, D is TRBD2 (6 bases). V shed 6 bases and J shed 2 bases, with 15 bases lying between them. From germline, CDR1 is MNHNY and CDR2 SVGAGI (reference sequence). The CDR3 runs to 15 residues. The CDR3 sequence: CASSDGSTHTDTQYF. The CDR3 DNA reads as TGTGCCAGCAGCGACGGGAGTACACACACAGATACGCAGTATTTT.

The chain links TRBV5-4 to TRBJ1-2; maybe TRBD1 (5 bases). The CDR3 loop spans 12 amino acids. The germline CDR1 and CDR2 sequences are SGHNT and YYREEE (reference sequence). V gave up 6 bases and J gave up 6 bases, with 12 bases separating them. The CDR3 loop reads CASTQGANGYTF. CDR3 DNA sequence: TGTGCCAGCACCCAGGGCGCTAATGGCTACACCTTC.

This chain uses TRBV10-3 with TRBJ2-2; 8 bases agree with TRBD1. The CDR3 totals 16 residues. Germline loops: CDR1 ENHRY, CDR2 SYGVKD. The V and J ends lost 4 bases and 2 bases, in that order; junction bases with no gene match: 6. CDR3 in amino acids: CAISVFGQGNTGELFF. The CDR3 DNA reads as TGTGCCATCAGTGTGTTTGGACAGGGAAACACCGGGGAGCTGTTTTTT.

The V call is TRBV2, the J call TRBJ2-2; 8 bases agree with TRBD1. Germline CDR1 SNHLY, CDR2 FYNNEI. With 6 bases clipped from V and 4 bases from J, the junction kept 4 bases outside the gene matches. CDR3 size: 14 residues. This chain's CDR3 is CASRPDRATGELFF. The CDR3, as DNA: TGTGCCAGCAGACCGGACAGGGCCACCGGGGAGCTGTTTTTT.

V gene TRBV28 combines with J gene TRBJ2-5; 9 nucleotides line up with TRBD2. With the DNA end fitting TRBJ2-7 better, the J assignment may be wrong. Looked up from germline, CDR1 is MDHEN and CDR2 is SYDVKM. The length of the CDR3 is 14 residues. The chain's CDR3 is CASSFGTSTYEQYF. DNA of the CDR3: TGTGCCAGCAGTTTTGGGACTAGCACCTACGAGCAGTACTTC.

J is TRBJ1-3 and V is TRBV6-5; TRBD1 might be the D (5 bases). Germline values: CDR1 MNHEY, CDR2 SVGAGI. The V end was cut by 2 bases, the J end by 7 bases, with 12 bases between. CDR3 length equals 14 residues. Here the CDR3 DNA reads TGTGCCAGCAGTTACGGGCAGGAGGGGAACACCATATATTTT. This sequence encodes CASSYGQEGNTIYF.

This clone was counted between two and nine times. The V gene is TRBV5-1, the J gene TRBJ1-5; the match to TRBD1 covers 7 bases. V was pared by 2 bases and J by 1 base, with 3 bases of the junction left unmatched. Germline CDR1 reads SGHRS; CDR2 reads YFSETQ. The CDR3 contains 15 residues. CDR3 region: CASSLQTGSNQPQHF. The CDR3, as DNA: TGCGCCAGCAGCTTACAGACAGGGAGCAATCAGCCCCAGCATTTT.

The CDR3 DNA reads TGTGCCAGCAGTAGCTGGGCGCTGGGACTTTTATCCTACGAGCAGTACTTC. Its protein product is CASSSWALGLLSYEQYF. The chain links TRBV27 to TRBJ2-5; a weak D match, TRBD2 (6 bases). The tail of the sequence fits TRBJ2-7 better, so the J call may be wrong. In germline, CDR1 is MNHEY, CDR2 SMNVEV (reference sequence). CDR3 length: 17 amino acids.

The chain carries TRBV30 and TRBJ1-5; the D gene is possibly TRBD1 (5 bases). The CDR3 sequence is 16 residues long. The V end was cut by 5 bases, the J end by 7 bases, with 24 bases between. Germline CDR1 and CDR2: GTSNPN and SVGIG (reference sequence). The CDR3 spells CAWAPPSRGGGQPQHF. The CDR3 DNA reads as TGTGCCTGGGCCCCCCCAAGTCGCGGGGGAGGACAGCCCCAGCATTTT.

The chain carries TRBV15 and TRBJ2-1, with D uncertain. This CDR3 has 14 residues. The germline V and J ends were trimmed by 0 bases and 8 bases, with 11 bases remaining between them. The germline V gene encodes CDR1 LNHNV and CDR2 YYDKDF (reference sequence). The CDR3 reads CATSRDLGMDEQFF. CDR3 bases: TGTGCCACCAGCAGAGATCTAGGAATGGATGAGCAGTTCTTC. Full variable domain (remainder filled in from reference TRBV15 and TRBJ2-1): DAMVIQNPRYQVTQFGKPVTLSCSQTLNHNVMYWYQQKSSQAPKLLFHYYDKDFNNEADTPDNFQSRRPNTSFCFLDIRSPGLGDTAMYLCATSRDLGMDEQFFGPGTRLTVL.

This clone was seen only a few times. The chain carries TRBV18 and TRBJ1-1, with D possibly TRBD1 on 6 matching bases. The V gene's germline CDR1 is KGHSH and CDR2 LQKENI. There are 16 residues in the CDR3. With 2 bases removed from V and 3 bases from J, the gap between germline ends came to 16 bases. The CDR3 spells CASSPLAGASDTEAFF. CDR3 sequence (DNA): TGTGCCAGCTCACCATTGGCAGGGGCCAGTGACACTGAAGCTTTCTTT. The entire variable domain, with the rest obtained from reference TRBV18 and TRBJ1-1, is as follows: NAGVMQNPRHLVRRRGQEARLRCSPMKGHSHVYWYRQLPEEGLKFMVYLQKENIIDESGMPKERFSAEFPKEGPSILRIQQVVRGDSAAYFCASSPLAGASDTEAFFGQGTRLTVV.

The chain recombines TRBV28 with TRBJ2-7, with a possible D match to TRBD2 (6 bases). The V gene's germline CDR1 is MDHEN and CDR2 SYDVKM. The CDR3 is 14 amino acids. Trimming took 6 bases from V and 0 from J, leaving 12 bases between them. The CDR3 nucleotides read TGTGCCAGCAGCCCCGGAGGGGTCTCCTACGAGCAGTACTTC. Translating it yields CASSPGGVSYEQYF.

This sequence joins TRBV7-2 and TRBJ2-3; 7 bases are shared with TRBD2. Losses at the gene ends were 0 bases for V and 6 bases for J; bases not matched to a gene: 12. This CDR3 contains 17 residues. Germline-derived CDR1 and CDR2 are SGHTA and FQGNSA. The CDR3 DNA reads as TGTGCCAGCAGCTTAGCGGGACTACCAGCGGGGATCGATACGCAGTATTTT. It yields the protein CASSLAGLPAGIDTQYF.

V gene TRBV30 combines with J gene TRBJ2-7; 15 bases fit TRBD2. This CDR3 has 16 amino acids. V shed 2 bases and J 3 bases; nucleotides not matched to a gene: 5. The V gene's germline CDR1 is GTSNPN and CDR2 SVGIG (reference sequence). CDR3 coding DNA: TGTGCCTGGAGTCCCCGGACTAGCGGGAGGGTCTACGAGCAGTACTTC. Its protein product is CAWSPRTSGRVYEQYF.

This clone was counted a single time. This rearrangement joins TRBV7-8 to TRBJ2-7; TRBD2 agrees at 12 bases. The germline CDR1 and CDR2 sequences are SGHVS and FQNEAQ. The CDR3 has 15 amino acids. V lost 1 base and J lost 6; bases outside the gene matches: 4. The CDR3 coding sequence is TGTGCCAGCAGCTTAGGACTAGCGGGAGTCGGCGAGCAGTACTTC. Translated: CASSLGLAGVGEQYF.

This chain connects TRBV14 to TRBJ2-5; D uncertain. CDR3 length: 14 amino acids. Germline loops: CDR1 SGHDN, CDR2 FVKESK. V was shortened by 6 bases and J by 0 bases, with 11 bases between the two germline ends. CDR3 region: CASRLNGNQETQYF. The DNA for the CDR3 is TGTGCCAGCAGACTCAACGGTAACCAAGAGACCCAGTACTTC.

The J gene is TRBJ2-5, the V gene TRBV27; 8 nucleotides align to TRBD1. V was pared by 4 bases and J by 1 base, with 5 bases of the junction left unmatched. This CDR3 is 15 amino acids long. Germline V gives CDR1 MNHEY, CDR2 SMNVEV (reference sequence). CDR3 in amino acids: CASSSSGGPQETQYF. The CDR3, as DNA: TGTGCCAGCAGTTCCTCAGGGGGCCCCCAAGAGACCCAGTACTTC.

The chain combines TRBV19 with TRBJ1-2; 9 bases are shared with TRBD1. From germline, CDR1 is LNHDA and CDR2 SQIVND (reference sequence). CDR3 length: 16 residues. Losses at the gene ends were 3 bases for V and 8 bases for J; bases not matched to a gene: 13. CDR3 coding DNA: TGTGCCAGTAGTATGCCGGTAATACAGGGGGCGGGCGGCTACACCTTC. Translated, it gives CASSMPVIQGAGGYTF. The complete variable domain, with remaining parts taken from reference TRBV19 and TRBJ1-2, reads DGGITQSPKYLFRKEGQNVTLSCEQNLNHDAMYWYRQDPGQGLRLIYYSQIVNDFQKGDIAEGYSVSREKKESFPLTVTSAQKNPTAFYLCASSMPVIQGAGGYTFGSGTRLTVV.

This sequence joins TRBV28 and TRBJ1-2; TRBD1 aligns across 8 bases. The length of the CDR3 is 15 residues. The ends lost 3 bases at V and 4 bases at J; junction bases unmatched: 7. Germline V gene data show CDR1 as MDHEN and CDR2 as SYDVKM. The CDR3 nucleotides read TGTGCCAGCAGTTTTCAGGGGGCCTTGGGCTATGGCTACACCTTC. This gives the protein CASSFQGALGYGYTF.

CDR3 residues: CASFGQTSYGYTF. CDR3 DNA: TGTGCCAGTTTCGGACAGACCTCCTATGGCTACACCTTC. This chain uses TRBV19 with TRBJ1-2; D is perhaps TRBD1 (6 bases). The length of the CDR3 is 13 residues. V was pared by 8 bases and J by 4 bases, with 14 bases between. The V gene's germline CDR1 is LNHDA and CDR2 SQIVND (reference sequence).

In nucleotides, the CDR3 is TGTGCCAGTACCCGGGACAGGGGTTCCGACGAGCAGTACTTC. As protein: CASTRDRGSDEQYF. The chain has TRBV18 and TRBJ2-5, with 10 positions matching TRBD1. The end of the DNA fits TRBJ2-7 better, so the J call may be wrong. CDR3 length: 14 residues. Germline V gives CDR1 KGHSH, CDR2 LQKENI.

The count of this clone is one. The chain is built from TRBV6-4 and TRBJ2-3; D perhaps matches TRBD1 (6 bases). Trimming removed 2 bases at V and 1 base at J, with 7 bases between. The CDR3 covers 14 residues. The germline V gene has CDR1 MRHNA and CDR2 SNTAGT. The CDR3 reads CASSDGGGTDTQYF. CDR3 nucleotide sequence: TGTGCCAGCAGTGACGGGGGCGGCACAGATACGCAGTATTTT.

V and J are TRBV15 and TRBJ1-2; possibly TRBD1 for D (5 bases). Germline lookup yields CDR1 LNHNV and CDR2 YYDKDF (reference sequence). The CDR3 contains 15 residues. Trimming stripped 2 bases from V and 8 bases from J, with 18 bases between. The CDR3 is CATSRPGLSFIGYTF. The CDR3 region has the DNA TGTGCCACCAGCAGACCGGGACTCTCCTTCATCGGCTACACCTTC.

CDR3 nucleotides: TGTGCCAGCAGCCCGCTAGGTAAGACAGCGACCTACGAGCAGTACTTC. Protein: CASSPLGKTATYEQYF. The chain recombines TRBV7-9 with TRBJ2-5, with D maybe TRBD1 (5 bases). The J call may be faulty, since TRBJ2-7 better matches the DNA end. Germline CDR1 and CDR2: SEHNR and FQNEAQ (reference sequence). There are 16 residues in the CDR3.

The chain links TRBV19 to TRBJ1-4; the match to TRBD1 covers 8 bases. From germline, CDR1 is LNHDA and CDR2 SQIVND (reference sequence). The CDR3 has 15 amino acids. With V trimmed by 5 bases and J by 4 bases, 6 bases remained unmatched. The CDR3 bases are TGTGCCAGTAGTCCCCGGACAGGGATTAATGAAAAACTGTTTTTT. Amino acid sequence: CASSPRTGINEKLFF.

The chain combines TRBV18 with TRBJ2-7, with TRBD1 matching over 11 bases. The CDR3 sequence is 16 residues long. With 0 bases clipped from V and 6 bases from J, the junction kept 7 bases outside the gene matches. Germline CDR1 reads KGHSH; CDR2 reads LQKENI. CDR3 sequence reads: CASSPPGGTGGREQYF. CDR3 sequence (DNA): TGTGCCAGCTCACCACCAGGCGGGACAGGGGGTCGCGAGCAGTACTTC.